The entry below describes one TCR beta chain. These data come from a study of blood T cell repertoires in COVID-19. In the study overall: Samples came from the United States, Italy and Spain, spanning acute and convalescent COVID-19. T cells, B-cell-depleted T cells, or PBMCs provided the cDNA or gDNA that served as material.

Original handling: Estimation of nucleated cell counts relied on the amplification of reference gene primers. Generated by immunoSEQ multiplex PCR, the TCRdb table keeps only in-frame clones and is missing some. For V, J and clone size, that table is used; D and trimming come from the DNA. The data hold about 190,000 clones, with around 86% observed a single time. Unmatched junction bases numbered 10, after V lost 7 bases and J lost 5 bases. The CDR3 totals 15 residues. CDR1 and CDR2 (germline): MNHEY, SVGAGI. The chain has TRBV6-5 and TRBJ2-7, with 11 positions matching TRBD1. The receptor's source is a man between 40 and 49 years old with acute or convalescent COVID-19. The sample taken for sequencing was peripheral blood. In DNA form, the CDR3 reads TGTGCCAGCACAGGGACAGGGGGGACCTTGCACGAGCAGTACTTC. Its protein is CASTGTGGTLHEQYF.